This TCR beta chain was retrieved from a study of OX40 agonist ivuxolimab in advanced cancers. Study-wide points: Clonal expansion was seen in CD4+ and CD8+ blood T cells by week 6 at 0.1 to 3.0 mg/kg.

Here immunoSEQ multiplex PCR was the method, and the copy in TCRdb shows in-frame clones only, minus some. Among about 73,000 clones listed, about nine tenths were seen once. This clone was observed once. What it binds is unknown. This sequence was found in an adult with an advanced solid tumor such as melanoma, head and neck, liver or kidney cancer. The source was CD4+ or CD8+ T cells sorted from blood, collected in a trial of the OX40 agonist ivuxolimab.

The DNA of the CDR3 is TGTGCCAGCGGGGGGCCCAGAGAGACCCAGTACTTC. It is translated as CASGGPRETQYF. The gene calls are TRBV6-1 and TRBJ2-5, with D possibly called TRBD1 or TRBD2 (6 bases each). The CDR3 has 12 amino acids. CDR1 and CDR2 (germline): MNHNS, SASEGT. With 8 bases removed from V and 4 bases from J, the gap between germline ends came to 11 bases.